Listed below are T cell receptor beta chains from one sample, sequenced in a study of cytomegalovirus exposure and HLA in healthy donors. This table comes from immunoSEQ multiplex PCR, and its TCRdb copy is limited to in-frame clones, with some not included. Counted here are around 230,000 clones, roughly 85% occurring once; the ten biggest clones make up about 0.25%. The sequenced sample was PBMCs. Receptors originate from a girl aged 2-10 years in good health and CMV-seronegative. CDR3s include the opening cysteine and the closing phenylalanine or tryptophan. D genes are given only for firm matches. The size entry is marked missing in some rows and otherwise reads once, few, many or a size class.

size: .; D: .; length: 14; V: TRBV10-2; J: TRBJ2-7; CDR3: CASSENGGLYEQYF; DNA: TGCGCCAGCAGTGAGAACGGGGGGCTCTACGAGCAGTACTTC
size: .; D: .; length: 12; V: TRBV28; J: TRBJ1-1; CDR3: CASKTLNTEAFF; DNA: TGTGCCAGCAAAACATTGAACACTGAAGCTTTCTTT
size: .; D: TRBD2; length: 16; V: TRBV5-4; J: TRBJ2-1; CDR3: CASSGGTSGGYNEQFF; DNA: TGTGCCAGCAGCGGCGGGACTAGCGGGGGTTACAATGAGCAGTTCTTC
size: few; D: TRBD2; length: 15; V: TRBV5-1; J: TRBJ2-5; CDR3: CASSLDGGTRKTQYF; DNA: TGCGCCAGCAGCTTGGACGGCGGGACTAGGAAGACCCAGTACTTC
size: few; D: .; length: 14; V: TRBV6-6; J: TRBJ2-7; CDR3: CASRGPGDTYEQYF; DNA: TGTGCCAGCCGTGGCCCAGGGGATACCTACGAGCAGTACTTC
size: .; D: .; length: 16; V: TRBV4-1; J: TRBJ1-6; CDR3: CASSLEGQTANSPLHF; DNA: TGCGCCAGCAGCCTAGAAGGACAGACAGCTAATTCACCCCTCCACTTT
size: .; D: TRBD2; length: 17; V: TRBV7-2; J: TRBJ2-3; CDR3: CASSLFARASGADTQYF; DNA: TGTGCCAGCAGCTTATTTGCCCGGGCTAGCGGGGCAGATACGCAGTATTTT
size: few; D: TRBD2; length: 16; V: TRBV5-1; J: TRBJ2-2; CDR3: CASSLVAGVNTGELFF; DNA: TGCGCCAGCAGCTTGGTTGCGGGGGTGAACACCGGGGAGCTGTTTTTT
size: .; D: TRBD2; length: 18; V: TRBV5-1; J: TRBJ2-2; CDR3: CASSLGLAGGFGTGELFF; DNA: TGCGCCAGCAGCTTGGGACTAGCGGGAGGATTTGGGACCGGGGAGCTGTTTTTT
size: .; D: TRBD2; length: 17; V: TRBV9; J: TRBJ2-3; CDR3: CASSPLGAGSNTDTQYF; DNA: TGTGCCAGCAGCCCCCTCGGAGCGGGGAGTAACACAGATACGCAGTATTTT
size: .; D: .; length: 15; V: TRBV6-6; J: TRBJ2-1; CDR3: CASSPTSRAYNEQFF; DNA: TGTGCCAGCAGTCCTACTAGCAGGGCCTACAATGAGCAGTTCTTC
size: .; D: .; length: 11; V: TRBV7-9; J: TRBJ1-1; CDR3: CSSTPTVEAFF; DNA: TGTTCCAGCACCCCGACAGTTGAAGCTTTCTTT
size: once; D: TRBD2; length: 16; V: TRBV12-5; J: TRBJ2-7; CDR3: CASGLGTSSPQGEQYF; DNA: TGTGCTAGTGGTTTGGGGACTAGCAGCCCACAAGGGGAGCAGTACTTC
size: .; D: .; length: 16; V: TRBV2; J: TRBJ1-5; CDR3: CASSLGGGWGNQPQHF; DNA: TGTGCCAGCAGCCTAGGGGGGGGCTGGGGCAATCAGCCCCAGCATTTT
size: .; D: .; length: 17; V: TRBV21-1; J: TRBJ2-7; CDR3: CASSRYPPSGRSTEQYF; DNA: TGTGCCAGCAGCAGGTACCCCCCTAGCGGGAGGTCGACCGAGCAGTACTTC
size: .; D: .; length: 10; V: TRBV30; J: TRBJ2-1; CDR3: CAWSYGEQFF; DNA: TGTGCCTGGAGTTACGGTGAGCAGTTCTTC
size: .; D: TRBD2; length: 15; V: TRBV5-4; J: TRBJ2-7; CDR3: CASSLVLAGSYEQYF; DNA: TGTGCCAGCAGCTTGGTACTAGCGGGGTCCTACGAGCAGTACTTC
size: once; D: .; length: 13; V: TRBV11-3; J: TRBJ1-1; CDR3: CASSLERNTEAFF; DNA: TGTGCCAGCAGCTTAGAGAGGAACACTGAAGCTTTCTTT
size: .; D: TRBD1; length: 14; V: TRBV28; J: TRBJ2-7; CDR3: CATYQGAIDYEQYF; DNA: TGTGCCACCTATCAGGGGGCGATTGACTACGAGCAGTACTTC
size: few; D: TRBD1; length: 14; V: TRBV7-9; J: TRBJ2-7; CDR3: CASSWGQGVHEQYF; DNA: TGTGCCAGCAGCTGGGGACAGGGTGTCCACGAGCAGTACTTC
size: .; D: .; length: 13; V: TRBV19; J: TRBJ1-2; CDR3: CASRRGTGYGYTF; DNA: TGTGCCAGTAGACGAGGGACTGGCTATGGCTACACCTTC
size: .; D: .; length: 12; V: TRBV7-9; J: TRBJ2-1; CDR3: CASSPLYNEQFF; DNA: TGTGCCAGCAGCCCCCTCTATAATGAGCAGTTCTTC
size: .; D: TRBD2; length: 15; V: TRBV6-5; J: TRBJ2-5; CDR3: CASRRSGRVVETQYF; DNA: TGTGCCAGCAGAAGAAGCGGGAGGGTGGTGGAGACCCAGTACTTC
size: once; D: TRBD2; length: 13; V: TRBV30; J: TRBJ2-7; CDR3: CASRLASTYEQYF; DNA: TGTGCCTCGCGACTAGCGTCAACCTACGAGCAGTACTTC
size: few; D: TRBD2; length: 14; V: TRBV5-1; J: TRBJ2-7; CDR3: CASSLTGTRAEQYF; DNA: TGCGCCAGCAGCTTAACCGGGACTAGAGCCGAGCAGTACTTC
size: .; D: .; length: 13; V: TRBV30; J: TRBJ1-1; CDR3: CAWSVSGMTEAFF; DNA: TGTGCCTGGAGTGTATCAGGGATGACTGAAGCTTTCTTT
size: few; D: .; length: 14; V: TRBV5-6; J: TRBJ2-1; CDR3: CASQTGGYYNEQFF; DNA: TGTGCCAGCCAGACAGGAGGTTACTACAATGAGCAGTTCTTC
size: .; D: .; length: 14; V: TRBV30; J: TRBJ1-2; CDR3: CAWRFQGGTYGYTF; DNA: TGTGCCTGGAGATTCCAGGGAGGGACCTATGGCTACACCTTC
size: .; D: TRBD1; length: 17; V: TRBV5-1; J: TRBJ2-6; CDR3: CASSIGQGGSGANVLTF; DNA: TGCGCCAGCAGCATAGGACAGGGAGGCTCTGGGGCCAACGTCCTGACTTTC
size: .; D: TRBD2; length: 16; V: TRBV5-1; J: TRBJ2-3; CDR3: CASSPTSGSGADTQYF; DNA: TGCGCCAGCAGTCCTACTAGCGGGAGTGGCGCAGATACGCAGTATTTT
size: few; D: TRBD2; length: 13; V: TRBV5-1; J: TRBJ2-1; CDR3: CASSLAGTNEQFF; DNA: TGCGCCAGCAGCTTAGCGGGAACCAATGAGCAGTTCTTC
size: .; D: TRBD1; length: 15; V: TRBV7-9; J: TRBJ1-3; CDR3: CASSRDRGSGNTIYF; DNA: TGTGCCAGCAGCCGCGACAGGGGCTCTGGAAACACCATATATTTT